Listed below are T cell receptor beta chains from one sample, sequenced in a study of blood T cell repertoires in COVID-19. Only in-frame clones appear in the TCRdb table, and some are missing; sequencing was by immunoSEQ multiplex PCR. The sample consists of around 300,000 clones, 70% to 90% of them appearing once. Sequencing was done on a sample of PBMCs or T cells enriched from blood (not recorded which). These receptors were taken from a woman in her thirties who had recovered from COVID-19. The CDR3 runs from the conserved cysteine through the conserved F or W. The D gene is left open where the match is weak. Expanded clones get a size class; other rows say once, few or many, or leave the size out.

>-|TRBV9|-|15|TRBJ1-4
CASSAGDGRSEKLFF
TGTGCCAGCAGCGCTGGGGATGGGAGGTCGGAAAAACTGTTTTTT
>-|TRBV7-9|-|15|TRBJ1-2
CASSLAVEGVGGYTF
TGTGCCAGCAGCTTAGCGGTCGAAGGGGTCGGGGGCTACACCTTC
>-|TRBV7-9|-|13|TRBJ1-1
CASSPGWSTEAFF
TGTGCCAGCAGCCCCGGGTGGTCGACTGAAGCTTTCTTT
>once|TRBV4-2|-|17|TRBJ2-3
CASSQDRAGASTDTQYF
TGTGCCAGCAGCCAAGATCGCGCGGGGGCTAGCACAGATACGCAGTATTTT
>-|TRBV19|-|15|TRBJ1-5
CASTPTGHSNQPQHF
TGTGCCAGTACCCCGACAGGACATAGCAATCAGCCCCAGCATTTT
>-|TRBV10-3|-|13|TRBJ1-5
CAISQGSNQPQHF
TGTGCCATCAGTCAGGGGTCCAATCAGCCCCAGCATTTT
>-|TRBV6-6|-|13|TRBJ1-5
CASREQGDQPQHF
TGTGCCAGCAGGGAACAGGGAGATCAGCCCCAGCATTTT
>-|TRBV12-3/TRBV12-4|TRBD1|12|TRBJ1-2
CASSSDREGYTF
TGTGCCAGCAGTTCGGACAGGGAGGGCTACACCTTC
>few|TRBV19|TRBD1|13|TRBJ1-1
CASSNTGGTEAFF
TGTGCCAGTAGTAACACAGGGGGCACTGAAGCTTTCTTT
>-|TRBV4-3|-|17|TRBJ2-1
CASSQGPGLSTYNEQFF
TGCGCCAGCAGCCAAGGGCCCGGACTTTCCACCTACAATGAGCAGTTCTTC
>-|TRBV12-5|TRBD1|16|TRBJ2-1
CASGSEGQGSYNEQFF
TGTGCTAGTGGTTCGGAGGGACAGGGGTCCTACAATGAGCAGTTCTTC
>-|TRBV7-8|TRBD2|16|TRBJ2-7
CASSLTLAGVSYEQYF
TGTGCCAGCAGCTTAACACTAGCGGGGGTCTCCTACGAGCAGTACTTC
>-|TRBV9|TRBD1|15|TRBJ2-7
CASSPTIDRGYEQYF
TGTGCCAGCAGCCCTACGATTGACAGGGGGTACGAGCAGTACTTC
>-|TRBV15|-|14|TRBJ1-5
CATSRTGENQPQHF
TGTGCCACCAGCCGAACGGGGGAAAATCAGCCCCAGCATTTT
>-|TRBV25-1|TRBD1|14|TRBJ1-6
CAIIRDRGRSPLHF
TGTGCCATCATCCGGGACAGGGGGCGATCACCCCTCCACTTT
>-|TRBV3-1/TRBV3-2|-|13|TRBJ1-2
CASSLTVNYGYTF
TGTGCCAGCAGCCTTACAGTTAACTATGGCTACACCTTC
>-|TRBV29-1|TRBD1|14|TRBJ1-2
CSVDPLTGQGRYTF
TGCAGCGTTGACCCTCTAACGGGACAGGGACGCTACACCTTC
>-|TRBV5-1|TRBD1|13|TRBJ1-2
CASSLADRGGYTF
TGCGCCAGCAGCTTGGCTGACAGGGGGGGATACACCTTC
>-|TRBV4-2|TRBD1|15|TRBJ1-2
CASRPPGQEYYGYTF
TGTGCCAGCAGGCCTCCGGGACAGGAATACTATGGCTACACCTTC
>once|TRBV7-9|TRBD1|16|TRBJ2-2
CASSSLGQGGSGELFF
TGTGCCAGCAGCTCCCTGGGACAGGGGGGATCCGGGGAGCTGTTTTTT
>-|TRBV5-5|-|15|TRBJ2-7
CASGLGFPSSYEQYF
TGTGCCAGCGGTCTCGGGTTCCCTAGCTCCTACGAGCAGTACTTC
>-|TRBV28|TRBD1|17|TRBJ1-5
CASSLSHRGIPGQPQHF
TGTGCCAGCAGTTTATCCCACAGGGGGATACCAGGTCAGCCCCAGCATTTT
>-|TRBV5-5|TRBD2|14|TRBJ2-1
CASSLSGGLSEQFF
TGTGCCAGCAGCTTAAGCGGGGGCCTGAGCGAGCAGTTCTTC
>-|TRBV14|TRBD1|13|TRBJ1-1
CASSQRTGGEAFF
TGTGCCAGCAGCCAACGGACAGGGGGCGAAGCTTTCTTT
>-|TRBV2|TRBD1|13|TRBJ2-7
CASEYDREYEQYF
TGTGCCAGCGAGTACGACAGGGAATACGAGCAGTACTTC
>-|TRBV5-1|-|14|TRBJ2-1
CASSFSVGPSEQFF
TGCGCCAGCAGCTTTTCGGTAGGTCCTAGTGAGCAGTTCTTC
>once|TRBV27|-|14|TRBJ1-6
CASSFYSYNSPLHF
TGTGCCAGCAGTTTTTACAGTTATAATTCACCCCTCCACTTT
>-|TRBV5-1|TRBD1|15|TRBJ2-7
CASSSTGTGLYEQYF
TGCGCCAGCAGCTCGACCGGGACAGGGCTATACGAGCAGTACTTC